These 25 T cell receptor beta chains originate from one sample sequenced in a study of blood T cell repertoires in COVID-19 (dated by TCRdb to about 2020). Library preparation was by the immunoSEQ multiplex PCR assay. What TCRdb holds here is the immuneACCESS table cut down to in-frame rearrangements. Part of the clones is not present; checked against another copy, under half of the missing clones reflect an unresolved V gene, and the others are unexplained. This sample holds around 21,000 clones; roughly 80% were observed only once. The ten most abundant clones make up 3.2% of the sample. Sequencing used peripheral blood. The receptors were sampled from a man aged 35-49 years with acute or convalescent COVID-19.

The chain uses TRBV12-3 or TRBV12-4 and TRBJ1-5; no definite D call. This CDR3 has 12 residues. Trimming took off 3 bases at V and 7 bases at J, with 7 bases between the two ends. The CDR3 region has the DNA TGTGCCAGCAGTTTGGAGCAACAGCCCCAGCATTTT. Translating gives CASSLEQQPQHF.

In its sample, this clone was seen once. The chain recombines TRBV3-1 (or the pseudogene TRBV3-2) with TRBJ1-3; possibly TRBD1 for D (6 bases). The ends were cut back, 5 bases at V and 0 bases at J, with 11 bases in the middle. Germline V CDR1 and CDR2: LGHDT, YNNKEL (reference sequence). This CDR3 is built from 15 residues. DNA for the CDR3: TGTGCCAGCAGCATAGACAGGTCCTCTGGAAACACCATATATTTT. Its protein is CASSIDRSSGNTIYF.

The chain combines TRBV10-1 with TRBJ2-3, with unresolved D. Per germline, CDR1 WNHNN and CDR2 SYGVQD (reference sequence). V was clipped by 8 bases and J by 6 bases, with 15 bases between them. The CDR3 consists of 13 residues. The CDR3 spells CASSLRQSDTQYF. In DNA form, the CDR3 reads TGCGCCAGCTCCCTCAGGCAATCGGATACGCAGTATTTT.

The table lists this clone with a count of one. The chain has TRBV7-8 and TRBJ1-3; 8 nucleotides align to TRBD1. The V gene's germline CDR1 is SGHVS and CDR2 FQNEAQ. This CDR3 comprises 21 residues. The ends lost 3 bases at V and 3 bases at J; junction bases unmatched: 22. The CDR3 nucleotides are TGTGCCAGCAGCTTGGCCAATCATGTTCCCCAGACAGGGGCAAGTGGAAACACCATATATTTT. Translated: CASSLANHVPQTGASGNTIYF.

This clone was found once. V usage is TRBV15 and J usage is TRBJ1-5; TRBD1 matches at 9 bases. Germline CDR1 LNHNV, CDR2 YYDKDF (reference sequence). This CDR3 contains 15 residues. Germline trimming cut 6 bases from V and 2 bases from J; bases unmatched to any gene: 5. CDR3 residues: CATRDRDRGNQPQHF. Here the CDR3 DNA reads TGTGCCACCAGAGACCGGGACAGGGGCAATCAGCCCCAGCATTTT.

The chain links TRBV4-1 to TRBJ1-5; D gene unclear. V gave up 6 bases and J gave up 0 bases, with 12 bases separating them. This CDR3 comprises 15 residues. Germline V gives CDR1 MGHRA, CDR2 YSYEKL. DNA of the CDR3: TGCGCCAGCAGTCTAGACGTAAATAGCAATCAGCCCCAGCATTTT. Its protein product is CASSLDVNSNQPQHF.

This chain connects TRBV6-5 to TRBJ1-2; D perhaps matches TRBD1 (5 bases). The CDR3 extends over 11 amino acids. Germline assignment: CDR1 MNHEY and CDR2 SVGAGI. The CDR3 DNA follows: TGTGCGGGGGGGTCCCACTATGGCTACACCTTC. Encoded protein: CAGGSHYGYTF.

This chain joins TRBV2 and TRBJ1-2; D not certain. This CDR3 comprises 13 residues. CDR1 is SNHLY, CDR2 FYNNEI, per germline. V lost 10 bases and J 5 bases, leaving 17 bases between the germline ends. This CDR3 is CATEARSGYGYTF. The CDR3 coding sequence is TGTGCCACTGAAGCAAGGTCGGGGTATGGCTACACCTTC.

The chain combines TRBV2 with TRBJ2-7, with 8 bases lining up with TRBD1. This CDR3 has 14 amino acids. The ends lost 6 bases at V and 6 bases at J; junction bases unmatched: 10. CDR1 and CDR2 from the germline V gene are SNHLY and FYNNEI. The CDR3 nucleotides are TGTGCCAGCAGACAGCAGGGGGCAGCTGGCGAGCAGTACTTC. The encoded protein is CASRQQGAAGEQYF.

The V and J genes are TRBV5-1 and TRBJ1-1; D not resolved. The germline V and J ends were trimmed by 4 bases and 4 bases, with 8 bases remaining between them. The CDR3 runs to 12 residues. Germline CDR1 and CDR2: SGHRS and YFSETQ. The CDR3 is CASSLYFTEAFF. The CDR3 DNA follows: TGCGCCAGCAGCCTTTATTTCACTGAAGCTTTCTTT.

This chain joins TRBV19 and TRBJ1-6; 7 bases agree with TRBD1. Trimming cost V 9 bases and J 9 bases; bases outside gene matches: 11. Germline CDR1 LNHDA, CDR2 SQIVND (reference sequence). The CDR3 contains 14 residues. The CDR3 DNA reads TGTGCCAGCCAAGGGGGGACAGAGGTTTCACCCCTCCACTTT. It translates to CASQGGTEVSPLHF.

The chain is built from TRBV5-1 and TRBJ2-7, with 7 bases that match TRBD1. CDR1 SGHRS and CDR2 YFSETQ come from the germline V gene. V dropped 1 base and J dropped 3; count of bases not matched to a gene: 10. The CDR3 sequence is 16 residues long. As DNA, the CDR3 is TGCGCCAGCAGCTTGAGGCATGGACAGGCCAGCTACGAGCAGTACTTC. Translated: CASSLRHGQASYEQYF.

The chain links TRBV6-5 to TRBJ2-7; D is undetermined. The germline V and J ends were trimmed by 6 bases and 3 bases, with 12 bases remaining between them. This CDR3 is 13 amino acids long. The V gene's germline CDR1 is MNHEY and CDR2 SVGAGI. This chain's CDR3 is CASRSVSLYEQYF. CDR3 DNA: TGTGCCAGCAGATCGGTTTCCCTCTACGAGCAGTACTTC.

By proportion, this clone is medium-sized. The chain couples TRBV7-2 to TRBJ1-3; D perhaps matches TRBD1 (6 bases). The V gene's germline CDR1 is SGHTA and CDR2 FQGNSA. Trimming removed 4 bases at V and 0 bases at J, with 10 bases between. The CDR3 has 15 residues. The CDR3 coding sequence is TGTGCCAGCAGCTACGGACAGACCTCTGGAAACACCATATATTTT. Translated, it gives CASSYGQTSGNTIYF.

This sequence joins TRBV30 and TRBJ1-2, with D maybe TRBD1 (6 bases). This CDR3 contains 17 residues. Germline V gene lookup returns CDR1 GTSNPN and CDR2 SVGIG (reference sequence). Trimming stripped 2 bases from V and 4 bases from J, with 23 bases between. The CDR3 reads CAWSTSRGGALRYGYTF. CDR3 in DNA: TGTGCCTGGAGTACCTCCCGAGGGGGGGCGCTCCGCTATGGCTACACCTTC.

This sequence joins TRBV18 and TRBJ2-7, with 13 positions matching TRBD2. The CDR3 contains 16 residues. V shed 2 bases, J shed 5 bases, and the junction held 6 bases outside the gene matches. Germline loops: CDR1 KGHSH, CDR2 LQKENI. The CDR3 reads CASSPGLAGVANEQYF. The CDR3 region has the DNA TGTGCCAGCTCACCAGGACTAGCGGGAGTCGCTAACGAGCAGTACTTC.

This chain connects TRBV13 to TRBJ2-7; D is ambiguous. This CDR3 is built from 14 residues. Trimming pared 0 bases from V and 2 bases from J, leaving 8 bases between. Germline CDR1 reads PRHDT; CDR2 reads FYEKMQ (reference sequence). The CDR3 here is CASSLGAEAYEQYF. Here the CDR3 DNA reads TGTGCCAGCAGCTTAGGGGCAGAGGCCTACGAGCAGTACTTC.

The gene calls are TRBV19 and TRBJ2-5; D gene uncertain. This CDR3 is 13 amino acids long. CDR1 LNHDA and CDR2 SQIVND come from the germline V gene (reference sequence). V lost 2 bases and J 4 bases, leaving 8 bases between the germline ends. CDR3 bases: TGTGCCAGTAGTATACTCACGGGAGAGACCCAGTACTTC. Encoded protein: CASSILTGETQYF. Looking up the rest from reference TRBV19 and TRBJ2-5 gives the full variable domain: DGGITQSPKYLFRKEGQNVTLSCEQNLNHDAMYWYRQDPGQGLRLIYYSQIVNDFQKGDIAEGYSVSREKKESFPLTVTSAQKNPTAFYLCASSILTGETQYFGPGTRLLVL.

The chain links TRBV30 to TRBJ1-5, with TRBD1 as a possible D gene (5 bases). Looked up from germline, CDR1 is GTSNPN and CDR2 is SVGIG (reference sequence). Trimming left V 2 bases short and J 9 bases short, with 11 bases between. The CDR3 is made up of 12 amino acids. The CDR3 reads CAWSPGELPQHF. CDR3 sequence (DNA): TGTGCCTGGAGTCCGGGGGAGCTGCCCCAGCATTTT.

The rearrangement joins TRBV19 to TRBJ2-7; possible D gene TRBD2, 5 bases. Deletions cut 2 bases from V and 2 bases from J, with 10 bases between. The germline CDR1 and CDR2 sequences are LNHDA and SQIVND (reference sequence). CDR3 length: 14 residues. The CDR3 reads CASSISSTTYEQYF. The CDR3 DNA follows: TGTGCCAGTAGTATATCTAGCACAACCTACGAGCAGTACTTC.

The CDR3 sequence: CASSRGPSYEQYF. CDR3 in DNA: TGTGCCAGCAGTCGAGGGCCCTCCTACGAGCAGTACTTC. The chain has TRBV6-5 and TRBJ2-7; weak D call: TRBD2 (5 bases). The germline CDR1 and CDR2 sequences are MNHEY and SVGAGI. V lost 5 bases and J lost 0, with 8 bases in between. There are 13 residues in the CDR3.

The genes are TRBV18 and TRBJ2-7; possibly TRBD2 for D (6 bases). Germline assignment: CDR1 KGHSH and CDR2 LQKENI. There are 13 residues in the CDR3. The V gene lost 3 bases and the J gene lost 3 bases, with 9 bases spanning the gap. For the CDR3, the DNA is TGTGCCAGCTCACCGAGGGGAGGCTACGAGCAGTACTTC. Amino acids: CASSPRGGYEQYF.

This sequence joins TRBV19 and TRBJ2-7; 9 bases line up with TRBD2. Trimming removed 3 bases from V and 3 bases from J; junction bases left unmatched: 6. Germline V gene sequence: CDR1 LNHDA, CDR2 SQIVND (reference sequence). This CDR3 contains 15 residues. For the CDR3, the DNA is TGTGCCAGTAGTATGGGGCCACTAGCGGGCTACGAGCAGTACTTC. Amino acid sequence: CASSMGPLAGYEQYF. The full variable domain, with the rest looked up from reference TRBV19 and TRBJ2-7, is DGGITQSPKYLFRKEGQNVTLSCEQNLNHDAMYWYRQDPGQGLRLIYYSQIVNDFQKGDIAEGYSVSREKKESFPLTVTSAQKNPTAFYLCASSMGPLAGYEQYFGPGTRLTVT.

The V gene is TRBV4-2, the J gene TRBJ1-2, with D perhaps TRBD1 (5 bases). Per the germline V gene, CDR1 is LGHNA and CDR2 is YNFKEQ. The CDR3 runs to 12 residues. With 4 bases removed from V and 6 bases from J, the gap between germline ends came to 9 bases. This chain's CDR3 is CASSLRQNGYTF. CDR3 in DNA: TGTGCCAGCAGCCTTAGACAGAATGGCTACACCTTC.

The V gene is TRBV6-6, the J gene TRBJ1-5; D unresolved. The V gene's germline CDR1 is MNHNY and CDR2 SVGAGI (reference sequence). Trimming pared 2 bases from V and 6 bases from J, leaving 5 bases between. The CDR3 consists of 12 residues. Here the CDR3 reads CASSYALQPQHF. CDR3 nucleotides: TGTGCCAGCAGTTACGCGCTTCAGCCCCAGCATTTT.